This T cell receptor (beta chain) was profiled in a study of blood T cell repertoires in COVID-19 (dated by TCRdb to the early 2020s). Context from the whole study: Samples from collaborators originated in the United States, Italy and Spain and spanned both the acute and convalescent phases of COVID-19. HLA class I and class II types, where available, came from metadata supplied by the sample provider rather than from assay-based typing. The prospective study material was composed of cDNA or gDNA derived from T cells, B-cell-depleted T cells, or PBMCs. Samples came from the ongoing ImmuneRACE study (first 160 participants) plus 1,254 subjects from 6 global collaborators. Deeply sampled blood TCRbeta repertoires from subjects exposed to, actively infected with, or recovered from COVID-19 were included in the dataset. Sample metadata almost always included a de-identified subject ID, COVID-19 status, age in years and sex. The repertoires were released in a freely available public database meant as a resource for research on the immune response to SARS-CoV-2. Study-level results and caveats: Clinical and demographic metadata were provided uncurated, with the amount varying by source and participant.

A remark on this clone: Its antigen target is currently unknown. One base away there is no much larger clone; base qualities are not given.

The CDR3 spans 15 residues, from the cysteine through the phenylalanine. The only DNA kept is the CDR3, 45 bases in frame from the first base. CDR1 MNHEY and CDR2 SVGEGT were looked up in the germline V gene. The germline V and J ends show losses of 2 bases and 4 bases respectively, and no gene match explains 6 bases of the junction. Enrolling through a virtual design, the prospective study's participants ranged in age from roughly 18 to 100 years and lived across roughly 24 United States geographic areas. In the prospective study, participants were assigned to cohorts based on the clinical history participants reported in a screening survey and a study questionnaire. Exposed participants were defined as having been in contact with someone with a PCR-confirmed or clinician-diagnosed COVID-19 case within 2 weeks of study entry. In the prospective study, mobile phlebotomists collected whole blood, serum and a nasopharyngeal or oropharyngeal swab from each participant. Additional blood draws and questionnaires over an approximately two-month period could optionally be provided by prospective study participants. Before DNA extraction, prospective study blood samples were shipped either frozen or at room temperature.

TCRbeta CDR3 regions were amplified from genomic DNA using the immunoSEQ Assay, a bias-controlled multiplex PCR. As for the authors' bioinformatics: Within the assay, amplification of reference gene primers was used to estimate how many nucleated cells each sample contained. To quantify the absolute abundance of each unique TCRbeta CDR3 rearrangement, sequence reads were collapsed and filtered. For each sample, productive Simpson clonality was calculated by taking the square root of Simpson's diversity index across productive rearrangements. Here the immuneACCESS table is served through TCRdb, limited to in-frame sequences with V and J called. Missing clones are a known gap in these copies; in checked studies unresolved V genes cover under half, and the rest lacks a known reason. V and J calls and clone size are those listed in that table; D and trimming were worked out from the DNA. A total of 350,000 to 450,000 clones appear in this sample, around nine tenths of them only once. The leading ten clones occupy roughly 1.4% of the sample.

This clonotype originated in a woman under 30 who had been exposed to COVID-19. The sequence links TRBV6-2 or TRBV6-3 to TRBJ2-5; 8 junctional bases match TRBD1. Sequenced: PBMCs or T cells enriched from blood (not recorded which). This receptor has the CDR3 CASSYPRTGPETQYF. The DNA sequence is given as TGTGCCAGCAGTTACCCGAGGACAGGGCCAGAGACCCAGTACTTC.